The present T cell receptor (beta chain) was sequenced within a study of blood T cell repertoires in COVID-19. Study-wide context: Samples taken during acute and convalescent COVID-19 were collected in the United States, Italy and Spain. PBMCs, B-cell-depleted T cells, or T cells provided the cDNA or gDNA that made up the material.

V was shortened by 6 bases and J by 6 bases, with 10 bases between the two germline ends. CDR1 and CDR2 (germline): MNHEY, SMNVEV (reference sequence). There are 12 residues in the CDR3. In the original processing: Counts of nucleated cells, estimated from reference gene primer amplification, were obtained. Sequenced by immunoSEQ multiplex PCR; TCRdb stores in-frame clones only, minus some. The DNA was the basis for D and trimming; V, J and clone size are from that table. The data contain about 140,000 clones, around 90% of them seen just once; the ten biggest clones take up 1.7%. This chain joins TRBV27 and TRBJ2-3; D is undetermined. This receptor was identified in a woman in her forties or fifties with acute or convalescent COVID-19. The sequenced sample consisted of peripheral blood. CDR3 sequence (DNA): TGTGCCAGCAGCCCTACACAGGATACGCAGTATTTT. This translates into CASSPTQDTQYF.